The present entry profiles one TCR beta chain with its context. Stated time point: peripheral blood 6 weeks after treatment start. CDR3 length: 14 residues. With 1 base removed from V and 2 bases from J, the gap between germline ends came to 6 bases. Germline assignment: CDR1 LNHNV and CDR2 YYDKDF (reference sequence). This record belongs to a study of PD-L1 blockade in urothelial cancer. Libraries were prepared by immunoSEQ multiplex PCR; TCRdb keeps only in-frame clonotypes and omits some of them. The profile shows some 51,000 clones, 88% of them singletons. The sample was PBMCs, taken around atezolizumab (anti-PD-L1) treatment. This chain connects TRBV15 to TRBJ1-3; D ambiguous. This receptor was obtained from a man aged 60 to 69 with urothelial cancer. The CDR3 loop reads CATSRGQAGNTIYF. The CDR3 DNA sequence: TGTGCCACCAGCAGAGGGCAAGCTGGAAACACCATATATTTT.